The clone carrying this T cell receptor beta chain was seen at least ten times. The antigen remains undetermined. The read ends 3 residues before the CDR3 terminus; that terminus is restored from the germline J gene. In germline, CDR1 is SNHLY, CDR2 FYNNEI. The ends lost 6 bases at V and 0 bases at J; junction bases unmatched: 9. CDR3 length: 16 residues. Here immunoSEQ multiplex PCR was the method, and the copy in TCRdb shows in-frame clones only, minus some. The sample counts approximately 34,000 clones, none seen once; the ten largest own roughly 3.5%. The sample belongs to a study of T cell clonality in common variable immunodeficiency. Points from the study as a whole: Reportedly, TCR beta sequences from common variable immunodeficiency showed fewer deletions and N-nucleotide insertions. Links between repertoire features and CVID complications were heterogeneity-limited. Fewer TCRbeta clones were shared among CVID subjects than controls. CVID subjects had higher TCRbeta clonality than healthy controls, most marked in about a third.

The sequenced sample was peripheral blood mononuclear cells. This rearrangement joins TRBV2 to TRBJ2-3; 7 nucleotides line up with TRBD1. The sequence was obtained from a person aged 18-70 years in good health. CDR3 bases read: TGTGCCAGCAGATCAACTCCGGACAGGAGCACAGATACG. This encodes CASRSTPDRSTDT. The whole CDR3 is CASRSTPDRSTDTQYF.